The sample holds many counts of the clone carrying this T cell receptor (beta chain). This record belongs to a study of human T cells and chemical hapten exposure. The time point: patch test 1, 2 weeks after DPC sensitization. Treatment indicated: therapeutic diphenylcyclopropenone sensitization with weekly scalp DPC. Total RNA was isolated from unfractionated whole blood. V lost 4 bases and J 6 bases, leaving 9 bases between the germline ends. The germline CDR1 and CDR2 sequences are SNHLY and FYNNEI. The CDR3 sequence is 12 residues long. TCRdb independently ran MiXCR on the RACE reads; one entry per CDR3 protein. The sample has over 50,000 distinct CDR3 sequences; approximately 10% are singletons.

The rearrangement joins TRBV2 to TRBJ1-1, with D perhaps TRBD1 (6 bases). The receptor's source is a middle-aged woman with alopecia areata. Some clones in this sample may be carry-over from other donors' samples. This material consisted of whole blood, taken in connection with sensitization to the hapten diphenylcyclopropenone (DPC). Here the CDR3 reads CASSATGPEAFF. The CDR3 DNA reads as TGTGCCAGCAGTGCTACAGGGCCTGAAGCTTTCTTT.